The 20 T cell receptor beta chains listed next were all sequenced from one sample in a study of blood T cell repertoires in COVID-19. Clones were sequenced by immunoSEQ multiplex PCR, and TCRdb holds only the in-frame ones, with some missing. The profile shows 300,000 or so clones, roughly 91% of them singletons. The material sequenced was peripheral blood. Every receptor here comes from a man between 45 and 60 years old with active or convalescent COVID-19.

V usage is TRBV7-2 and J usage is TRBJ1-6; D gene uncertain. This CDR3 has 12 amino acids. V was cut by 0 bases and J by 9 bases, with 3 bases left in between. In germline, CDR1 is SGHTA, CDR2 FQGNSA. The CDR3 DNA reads TGTGCCAGCAGCTTAGCCTCTTCACCCCTCCACTTT. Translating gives CASSLASSPLHF.

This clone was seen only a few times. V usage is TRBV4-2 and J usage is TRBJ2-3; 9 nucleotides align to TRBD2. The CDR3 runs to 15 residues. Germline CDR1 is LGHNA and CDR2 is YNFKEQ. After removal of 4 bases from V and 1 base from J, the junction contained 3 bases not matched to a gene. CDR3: CASSPRTSGTDTQYF. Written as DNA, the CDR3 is TGTGCCAGCAGCCCCCGGACTAGCGGCACAGATACGCAGTATTTT.

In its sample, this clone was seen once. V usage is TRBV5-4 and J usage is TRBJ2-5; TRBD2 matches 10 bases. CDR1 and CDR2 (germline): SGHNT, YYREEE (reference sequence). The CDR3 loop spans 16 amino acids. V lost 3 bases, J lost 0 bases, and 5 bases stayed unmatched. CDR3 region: CASSSGTSAYQETQYF. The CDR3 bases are TGTGCCAGCAGCTCCGGGACTAGCGCCTACCAAGAGACCCAGTACTTC.

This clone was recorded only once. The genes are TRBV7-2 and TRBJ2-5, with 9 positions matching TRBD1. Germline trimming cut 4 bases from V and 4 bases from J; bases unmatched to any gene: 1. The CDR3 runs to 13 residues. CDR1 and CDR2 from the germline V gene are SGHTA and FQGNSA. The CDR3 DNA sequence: TGTGCCAGCAGCTCGGGACAGGGAGAGACCCAGTACTTC. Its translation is CASSSGQGETQYF.

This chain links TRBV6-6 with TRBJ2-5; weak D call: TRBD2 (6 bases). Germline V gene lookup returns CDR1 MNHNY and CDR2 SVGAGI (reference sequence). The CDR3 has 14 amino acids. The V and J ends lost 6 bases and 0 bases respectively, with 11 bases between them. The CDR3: CASRAGPNQETQYF. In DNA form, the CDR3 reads TGTGCCAGCAGGGCGGGACCGAACCAAGAGACCCAGTACTTC.

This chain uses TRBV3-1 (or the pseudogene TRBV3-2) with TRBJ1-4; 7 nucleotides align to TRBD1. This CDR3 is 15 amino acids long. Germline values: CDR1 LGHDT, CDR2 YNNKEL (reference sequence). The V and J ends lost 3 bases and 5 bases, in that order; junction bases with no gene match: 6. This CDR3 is CASSHGDRKNEKLFF. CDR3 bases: TGTGCCAGCAGCCACGGGGACAGAAAGAATGAAAAACTGTTTTTT.

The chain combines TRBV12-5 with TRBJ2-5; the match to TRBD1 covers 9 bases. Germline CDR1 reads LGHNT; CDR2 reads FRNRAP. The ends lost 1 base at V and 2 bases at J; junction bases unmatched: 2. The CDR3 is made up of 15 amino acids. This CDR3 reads CASGLGTGEQETQYF. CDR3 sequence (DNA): TGTGCTAGTGGTTTGGGGACAGGGGAGCAAGAGACCCAGTACTTC.

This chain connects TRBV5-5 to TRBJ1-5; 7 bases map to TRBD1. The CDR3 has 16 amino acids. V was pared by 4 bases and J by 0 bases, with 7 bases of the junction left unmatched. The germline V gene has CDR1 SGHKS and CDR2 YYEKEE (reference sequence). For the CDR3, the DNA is TGTGCCAGCAGCGGGGGACAGTATAATAGCAATCAGCCCCAGCATTTT. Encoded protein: CASSGGQYNSNQPQHF.

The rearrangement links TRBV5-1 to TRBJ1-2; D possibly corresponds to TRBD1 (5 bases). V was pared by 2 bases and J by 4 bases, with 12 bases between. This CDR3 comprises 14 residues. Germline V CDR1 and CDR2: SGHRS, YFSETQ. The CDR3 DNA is TGCGCCAGCAGCTTACAGGAGACCCGCTATGGCTACACCTTC. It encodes CASSLQETRYGYTF.

The CDR3, as DNA: TGTGCCACCAGCGCGGGCACTGAAGCTTTCTTT. Its translation: CATSAGTEAFF. The rearrangement links TRBV15 to TRBJ1-1; unclear D gene. The germline V and J ends were trimmed by 5 bases and 4 bases, with 5 bases remaining between them. Per germline, CDR1 LNHNV and CDR2 YYDKDF (reference sequence). The CDR3 is 11 residues long.

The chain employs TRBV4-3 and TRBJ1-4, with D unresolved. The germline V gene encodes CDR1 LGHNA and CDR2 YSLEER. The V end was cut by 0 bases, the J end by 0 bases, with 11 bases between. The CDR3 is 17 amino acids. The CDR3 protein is CASSQDPGFPTNEKLFF. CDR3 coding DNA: TGCGCCAGCAGCCAAGATCCGGGGTTTCCAACTAATGAAAAACTGTTTTTT.

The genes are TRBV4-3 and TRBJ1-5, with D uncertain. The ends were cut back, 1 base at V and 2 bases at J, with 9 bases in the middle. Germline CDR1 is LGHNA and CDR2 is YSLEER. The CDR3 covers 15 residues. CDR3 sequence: CASSQGQLGNQPQHF. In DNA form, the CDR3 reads TGCGCCAGCAGCCAAGGTCAACTGGGCAATCAGCCCCAGCATTTT.

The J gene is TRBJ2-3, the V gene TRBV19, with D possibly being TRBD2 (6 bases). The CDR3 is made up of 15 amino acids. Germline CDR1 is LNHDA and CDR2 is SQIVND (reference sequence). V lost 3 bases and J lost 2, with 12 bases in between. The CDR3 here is CASSMSAGYTDTQYF. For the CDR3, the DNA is TGTGCCAGTAGTATGTCTGCGGGGTACACAGATACGCAGTATTTT.

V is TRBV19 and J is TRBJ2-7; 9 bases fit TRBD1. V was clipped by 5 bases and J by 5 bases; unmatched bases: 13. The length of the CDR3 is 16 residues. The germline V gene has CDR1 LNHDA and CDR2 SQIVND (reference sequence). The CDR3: CASSPRPGQGYDEQYF. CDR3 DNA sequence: TGTGCCAGTAGTCCCCGACCGGGACAGGGTTACGACGAGCAGTACTTC.

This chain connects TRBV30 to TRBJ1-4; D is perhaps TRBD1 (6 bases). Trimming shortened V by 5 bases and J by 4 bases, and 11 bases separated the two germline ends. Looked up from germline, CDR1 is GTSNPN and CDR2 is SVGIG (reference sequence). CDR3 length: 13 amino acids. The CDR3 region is CAWDQGFNEKLFF. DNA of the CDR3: TGTGCCTGGGACCAGGGGTTTAATGAAAAACTGTTTTTT.

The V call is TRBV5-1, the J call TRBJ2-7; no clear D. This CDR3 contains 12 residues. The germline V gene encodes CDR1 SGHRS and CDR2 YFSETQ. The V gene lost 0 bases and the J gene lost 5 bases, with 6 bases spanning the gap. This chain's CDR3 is CASSLELHEQYF. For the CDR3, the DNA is TGCGCCAGCAGCTTGGAGCTCCACGAGCAGTACTTC.

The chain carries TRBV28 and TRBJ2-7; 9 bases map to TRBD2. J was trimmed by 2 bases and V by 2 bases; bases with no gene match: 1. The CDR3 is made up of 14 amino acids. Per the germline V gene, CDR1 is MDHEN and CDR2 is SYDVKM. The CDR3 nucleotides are TGTGCCAGCAGTTTACTAGCGGGAACCTACGAGCAGTACTTC. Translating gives CASSLLAGTYEQYF.

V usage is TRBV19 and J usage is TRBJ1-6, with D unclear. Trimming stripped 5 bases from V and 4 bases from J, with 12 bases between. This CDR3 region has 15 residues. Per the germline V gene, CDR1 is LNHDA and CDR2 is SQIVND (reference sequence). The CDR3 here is CASSPGREYNSPLHF. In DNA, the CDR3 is TGTGCCAGTAGTCCCGGACGGGAATATAATTCACCCCTCCACTTT.

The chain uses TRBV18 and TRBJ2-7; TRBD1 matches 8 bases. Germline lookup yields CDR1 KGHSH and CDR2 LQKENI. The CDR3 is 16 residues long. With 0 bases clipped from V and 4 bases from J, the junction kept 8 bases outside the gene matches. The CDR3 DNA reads TGTGCCAGCTCACCACCTAGAGACAGGGGAGGTTACGAGCAGTACTTC. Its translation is CASSPPRDRGGYEQYF. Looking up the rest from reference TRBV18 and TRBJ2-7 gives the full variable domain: NAGVMQNPRHLVRRRGQEARLRCSPMKGHSHVYWYRQLPEEGLKFMVYLQKENIIDESGMPKERFSAEFPKEGPSILRIQQVVRGDSAAYFCASSPPRDRGGYEQYFGPGTRLTVT.

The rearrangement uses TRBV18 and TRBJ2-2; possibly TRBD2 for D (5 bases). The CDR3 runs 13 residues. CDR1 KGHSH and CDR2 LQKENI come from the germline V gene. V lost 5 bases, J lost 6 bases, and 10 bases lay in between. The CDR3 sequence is CASSSPRAGELFF. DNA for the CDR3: TGTGCCAGCTCATCTCCGAGGGCCGGGGAGCTGTTTTTT.